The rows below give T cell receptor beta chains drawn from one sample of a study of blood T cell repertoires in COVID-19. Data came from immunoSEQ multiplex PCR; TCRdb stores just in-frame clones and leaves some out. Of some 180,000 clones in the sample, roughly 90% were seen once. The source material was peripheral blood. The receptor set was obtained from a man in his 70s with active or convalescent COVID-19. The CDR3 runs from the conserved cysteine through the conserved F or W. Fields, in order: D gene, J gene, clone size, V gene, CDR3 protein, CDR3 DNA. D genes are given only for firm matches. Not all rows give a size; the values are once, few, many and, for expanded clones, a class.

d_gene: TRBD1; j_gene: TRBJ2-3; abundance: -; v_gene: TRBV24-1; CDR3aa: CATSDRTGGNMDTQYF; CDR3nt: TGTGCCACCAGTGATCGGACAGGGGGTAACATGGATACGCAGTATTTT
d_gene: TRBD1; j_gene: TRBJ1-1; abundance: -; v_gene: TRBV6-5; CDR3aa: CASSRDRLNTEAFF; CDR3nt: TGTGCCAGCAGTAGGGACAGACTTAACACTGAAGCTTTCTTT
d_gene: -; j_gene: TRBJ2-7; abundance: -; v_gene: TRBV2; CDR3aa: CASSEGPGGAYEQYF; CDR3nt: TGTGCCAGCAGCGAGGGGCCGGGCGGGGCCTACGAGCAGTACTTC
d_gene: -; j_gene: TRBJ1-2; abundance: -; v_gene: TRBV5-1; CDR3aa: CASSLGPGDGYTF; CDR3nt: TGCGCCAGCAGCTTGGGGCCAGGGGATGGCTACACCTTC
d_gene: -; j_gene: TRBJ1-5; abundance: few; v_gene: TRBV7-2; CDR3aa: CASSPGSRNQPQHF; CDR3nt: TGTGCCAGCAGCCCCGGGAGCCGCAATCAGCCCCAGCATTTT
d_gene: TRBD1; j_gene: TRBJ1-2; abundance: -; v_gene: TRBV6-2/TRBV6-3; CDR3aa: CASSSPGQGRYGYTF; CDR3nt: TGTGCCAGCAGTTCGCCGGGACAGGGAAGATATGGCTACACCTTC
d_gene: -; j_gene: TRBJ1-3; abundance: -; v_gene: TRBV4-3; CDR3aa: CASSQDTVYSGNTIYF; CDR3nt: TGCGCCAGCAGCCAAGATACAGTCTACTCTGGAAACACCATATATTTT
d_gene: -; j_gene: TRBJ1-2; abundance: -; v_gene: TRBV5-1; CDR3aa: CASSFEQGRVYGYTF; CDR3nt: TGCGCCAGCAGCTTTGAACAGGGCAGGGTCTATGGCTACACCTTC
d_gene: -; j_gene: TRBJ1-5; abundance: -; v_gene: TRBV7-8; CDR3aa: CASSTVGGTNQPQHF; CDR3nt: TGTGCCAGCAGTACCGTGGGGGGAACCAATCAGCCCCAGCATTTT
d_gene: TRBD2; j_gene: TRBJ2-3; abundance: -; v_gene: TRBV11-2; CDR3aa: CASSLGGRATDTQYF; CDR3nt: TGTGCCAGCAGCTTGGGCGGGAGGGCAACAGATACGCAGTATTTT
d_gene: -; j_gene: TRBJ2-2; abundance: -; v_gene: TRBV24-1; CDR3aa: CATTGGMENTGELFF; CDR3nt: TGTGCCACCACCGGCGGGATGGAAAACACCGGGGAGCTGTTTTTT
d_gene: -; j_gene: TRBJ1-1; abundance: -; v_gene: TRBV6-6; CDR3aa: CASGGTEAFF; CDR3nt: TGTGCCAGTGGGGGGACGGAAGCTTTCTTT
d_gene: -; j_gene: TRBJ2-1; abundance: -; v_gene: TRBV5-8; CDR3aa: CASSLGVESYNEQFF; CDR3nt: TGTGCCAGCAGCTTGGGTGTAGAGTCCTACAATGAGCAGTTCTTC
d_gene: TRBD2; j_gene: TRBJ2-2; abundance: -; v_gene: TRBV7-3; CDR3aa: CASSPGLAAITGELFF; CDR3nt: TGTGCCAGCAGCCCCGGACTAGCGGCGATTACCGGGGAGCTGTTTTTT
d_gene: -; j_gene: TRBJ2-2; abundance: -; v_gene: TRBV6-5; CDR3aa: CASRRTNSRTGELFF; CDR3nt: TGTGCCAGCCGTAGAACGAATTCTAGAACCGGGGAGCTGTTTTTT
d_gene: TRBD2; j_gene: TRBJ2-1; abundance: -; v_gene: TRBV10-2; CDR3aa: CASRSSGGAKNNEQFF; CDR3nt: TGCGCCAGCAGGTCTAGCGGGGGGGCCAAGAACAATGAGCAGTTCTTC
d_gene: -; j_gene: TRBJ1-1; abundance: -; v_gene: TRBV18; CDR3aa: CASSPIQGNTEAFF; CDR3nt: TGTGCCAGCTCACCCATCCAGGGGAACACTGAAGCTTTCTTT
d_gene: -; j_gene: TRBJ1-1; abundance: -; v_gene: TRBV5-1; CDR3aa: CASSLKQDTEAFF; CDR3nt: TGCGCCAGCAGCCTAAAACAGGACACTGAAGCTTTCTTT
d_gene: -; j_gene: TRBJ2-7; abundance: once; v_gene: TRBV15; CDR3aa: CATSPIQGLTYEQYF; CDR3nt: TGTGCCACCAGCCCTATCCAGGGCTTGACCTACGAGCAGTACTTC
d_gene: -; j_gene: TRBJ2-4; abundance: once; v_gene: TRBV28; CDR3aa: CASSLRASGKNIQYF; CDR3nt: TGTGCCAGCAGCCTCCGGGCCAGCGGCAAAAACATTCAGTACTTC
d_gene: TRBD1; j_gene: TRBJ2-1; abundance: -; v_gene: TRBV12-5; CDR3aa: CASGPDRVYYNEQFF; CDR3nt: TGTGCTAGTGGCCCAGACAGGGTCTATTACAATGAGCAGTTCTTC
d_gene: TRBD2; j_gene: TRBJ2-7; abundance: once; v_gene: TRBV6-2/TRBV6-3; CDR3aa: CASSKRTSRSYEQYF; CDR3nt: TGTGCCAGCAGTAAAAGGACTAGCCGCTCCTACGAGCAGTACTTC
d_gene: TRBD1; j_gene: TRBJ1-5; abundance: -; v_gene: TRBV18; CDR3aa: CASSRTGDNQPQHF; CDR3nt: TGTGCCAGCTCACGGACAGGGGATAATCAGCCCCAGCATTTT
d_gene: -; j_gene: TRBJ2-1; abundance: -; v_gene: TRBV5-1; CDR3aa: CASSLYGSTYNEQFF; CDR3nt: TGCGCCAGCAGCTTGTACGGGAGTACCTACAATGAGCAGTTCTTC
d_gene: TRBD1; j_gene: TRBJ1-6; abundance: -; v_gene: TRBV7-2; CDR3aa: CASSLRRPGTGSGSPLHF; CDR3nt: TGTGCCAGCAGCTTACGGCGTCCCGGGACAGGGAGCGGTTCACCCCTCCACTTT
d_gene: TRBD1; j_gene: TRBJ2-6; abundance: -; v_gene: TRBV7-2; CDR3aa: CASSPRTGGGGANVLTF; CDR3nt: TGTGCCAGCAGCCCCAGGACAGGGGGCGGTGGGGCCAACGTCCTGACTTTC
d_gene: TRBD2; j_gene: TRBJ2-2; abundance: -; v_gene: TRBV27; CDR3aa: CASSLIGGRASTGELFF; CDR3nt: TGTGCCAGCAGTTTAATCGGCGGGAGGGCCTCCACCGGGGAGCTGTTTTTT
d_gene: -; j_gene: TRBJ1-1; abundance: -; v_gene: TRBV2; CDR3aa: CASSLSLLVNTEAFF; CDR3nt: TGTGCCAGCAGCCTCTCCTTACTTGTGAACACTGAAGCTTTCTTT
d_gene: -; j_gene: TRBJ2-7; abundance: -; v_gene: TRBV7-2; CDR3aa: CASSLAVDFGEQYF; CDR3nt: TGTGCCAGCAGCTTAGCGGTAGATTTCGGGGAGCAGTACTTC
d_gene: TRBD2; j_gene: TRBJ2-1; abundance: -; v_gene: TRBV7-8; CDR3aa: CASRDPAGAGHEQFF; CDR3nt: TGTGCCAGCAGAGACCCGGCGGGAGCAGGTCATGAGCAGTTCTTC
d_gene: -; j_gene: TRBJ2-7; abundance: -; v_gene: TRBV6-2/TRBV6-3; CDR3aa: CASSYSLPYEQYF; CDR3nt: TGTGCCAGCAGTTACTCACTGCCCTACGAGCAGTACTTC
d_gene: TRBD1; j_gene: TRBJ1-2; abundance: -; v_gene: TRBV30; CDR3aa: CACSNPGTGGGYGYTF; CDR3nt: TGTGCCTGTTCTAACCCCGGGACAGGGGGCGGCTATGGCTACACCTTC
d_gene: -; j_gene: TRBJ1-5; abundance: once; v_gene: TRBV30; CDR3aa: CAWSVQTNQPQHF; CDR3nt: TGTGCCTGGAGTGTACAGACCAATCAGCCCCAGCATTTT
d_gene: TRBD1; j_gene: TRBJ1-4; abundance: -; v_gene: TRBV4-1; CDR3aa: CASSLSPGTGDYNEKLFF; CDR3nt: TGCGCCAGCAGCCTTAGTCCCGGGACAGGGGACTATAATGAAAAACTGTTTTTT
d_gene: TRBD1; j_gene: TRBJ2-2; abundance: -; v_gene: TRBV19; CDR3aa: CASSRGQGLTGELFF; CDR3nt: TGTGCCAGTAGTAGGGGACAGGGCTTAACCGGGGAGCTGTTTTTT
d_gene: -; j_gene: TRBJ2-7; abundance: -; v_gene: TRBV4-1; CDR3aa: CASSLTRDSIYEQYF; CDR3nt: TGCGCCAGCAGCCTCACGCGGGACAGCATATACGAGCAGTACTTC
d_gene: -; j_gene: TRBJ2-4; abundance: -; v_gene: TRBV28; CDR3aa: CASSLGPGAKNIQYF; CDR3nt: TGTGCCAGCTCCCTCGGGCCGGGGGCCAAAAACATTCAGTACTTC
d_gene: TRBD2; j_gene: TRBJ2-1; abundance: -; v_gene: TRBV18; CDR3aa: CASSPPGTSGIPRNNEQFF; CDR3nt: TGTGCCAGCTCACCACCGGGGACTAGCGGGATCCCTCGGAACAATGAGCAGTTCTTC
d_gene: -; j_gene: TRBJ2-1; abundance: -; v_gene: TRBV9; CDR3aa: CASSVDPPAYNEQFF; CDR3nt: TGTGCCAGCAGCGTAGACCCCCCAGCCTACAATGAGCAGTTCTTC
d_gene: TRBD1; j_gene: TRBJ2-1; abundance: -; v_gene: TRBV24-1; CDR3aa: CATSDTGAQSYNEQFF; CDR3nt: TGTGCCACCAGTGATACAGGGGCCCAATCCTACAATGAGCAGTTCTTC
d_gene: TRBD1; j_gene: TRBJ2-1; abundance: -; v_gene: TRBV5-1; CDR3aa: CASSLARTGSTNEQFF; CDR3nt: TGCGCCAGCAGCTTGGCTAGGACAGGGAGTACGAATGAGCAGTTCTTC
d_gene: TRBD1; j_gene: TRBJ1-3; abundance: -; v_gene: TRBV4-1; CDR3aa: CASRRGQENGNTIYF; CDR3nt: TGCGCCAGCAGAAGGGGACAGGAGAATGGAAACACCATATATTTT
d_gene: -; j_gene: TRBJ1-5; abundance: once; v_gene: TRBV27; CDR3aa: CASNSVTGVNQPQHF; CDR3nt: TGTGCCAGCAATAGTGTGACAGGCGTCAATCAGCCCCAGCATTTT
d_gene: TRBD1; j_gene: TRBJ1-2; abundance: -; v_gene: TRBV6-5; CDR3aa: CASSRTGARGYTF; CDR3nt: TGTGCCAGCAGCCGGACAGGGGCCCGGGGCTACACCTTC
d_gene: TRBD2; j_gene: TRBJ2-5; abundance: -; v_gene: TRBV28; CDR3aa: CASSSSARLAGETQYF; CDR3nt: TGTGCCAGCAGTTCGAGTGCGAGACTAGCGGGAGAGACCCAGTACTTC
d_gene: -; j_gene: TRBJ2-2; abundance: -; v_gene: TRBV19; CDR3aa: CASSIRRLEDTGELFF; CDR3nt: TGTGCCAGTAGTATACGGCGTCTAGAGGACACCGGGGAGCTGTTTTTT
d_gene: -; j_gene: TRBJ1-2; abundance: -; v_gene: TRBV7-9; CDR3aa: CASSLDGPLGHGYTF; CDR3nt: TGTGCCAGCAGCTTAGATGGCCCTCTGGGCCATGGCTACACCTTC
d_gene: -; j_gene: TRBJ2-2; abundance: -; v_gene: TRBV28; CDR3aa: CASHTMNTGELFF; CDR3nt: TGTGCCAGCCATACTATGAACACCGGGGAGCTGTTTTTT
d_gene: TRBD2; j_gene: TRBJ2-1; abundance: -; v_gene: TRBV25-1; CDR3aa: CASSDATSGDNEQFF; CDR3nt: TGTGCCAGCAGCGACGCTACTAGCGGTGACAATGAGCAGTTCTTC
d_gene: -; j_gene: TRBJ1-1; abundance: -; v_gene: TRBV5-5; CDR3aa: CASTLGGFAEAFF; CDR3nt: TGTGCCAGCACCCTGGGGGGGTTTGCTGAAGCTTTCTTT
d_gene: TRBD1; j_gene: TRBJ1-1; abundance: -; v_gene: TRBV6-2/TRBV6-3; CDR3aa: CASSYGGTGGVSNTEAFF; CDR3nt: TGTGCCAGCAGTTACGGGGGCACAGGGGGCGTTTCGAACACTGAAGCTTTCTTT
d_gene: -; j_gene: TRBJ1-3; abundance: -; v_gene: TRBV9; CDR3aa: CASSSPGGERNTIYF; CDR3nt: TGTGCCAGCAGCTCCCCAGGAGGGGAGAGAAACACCATATATTTT
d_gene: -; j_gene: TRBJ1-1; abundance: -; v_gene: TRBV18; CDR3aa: CASSPLGSEGNTEAFF; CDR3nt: TGTGCCAGCTCACCCCTAGGTAGCGAGGGGAACACTGAAGCTTTCTTT